Following are 29 T cell receptor beta chains from one sample sequenced in a study of blood T cell repertoires in COVID-19. Repertoires were generated with immunoSEQ multiplex PCR, while TCRdb's copy carries only in-frame clones and drops some. The table has about 100,000 clones, 75% to 95% seen once. Sequenced: peripheral blood. These receptor sequences come from a man between 18 and 35 years old with acute or convalescent COVID-19.

The rearrangement uses TRBV25-1 and TRBJ1-3, with D uncertain. There are 14 residues in the CDR3. V dropped 4 bases and J dropped 1 base, with 8 bases sitting between them. Germline CDR1 is MGHDK and CDR2 is SYGVNS. CDR3 sequence (DNA): TGTGCCAGCAGTGGCCGGGAATCTGGAAACACCATATATTTT. Translating it yields CASSGRESGNTIYF.

The chain carries TRBV24-1 and TRBJ2-3; 7 nucleotides align to TRBD2. CDR3 size: 14 residues. With V trimmed by 5 bases and J by 4 bases, 5 bases remained unmatched. Per the germline V gene, CDR1 is KGHDR and CDR2 is SFDVKD. Here the CDR3 DNA reads TGTGCCACCAGTGTAGCGGGCGCGGCAGATACGCAGTATTTT. Its translation: CATSVAGAADTQYF.

The chain recombines TRBV4-1 with TRBJ2-1, with 11 nucleotides matching TRBD2. The V gene end was trimmed by 1 base and the J gene end by 4 bases; junction bases not matched to a gene: 9. Germline V gene lookup returns CDR1 MGHRA and CDR2 YSYEKL. This CDR3 has 18 residues. The CDR3 nucleotides read TGCGCCAGCAGCCAAGTTGACATGGGACTAGCGGTATACAATGAGCAGTTCTTC. Its translation is CASSQVDMGLAVYNEQFF.

The chain uses TRBV27 and TRBJ2-5; 7 positions match TRBD2. CDR1 MNHEY and CDR2 SMNVEV come from the germline V gene (reference sequence). The J segment lost 6 bases and the V segment lost 2 bases, leaving 6 bases of the junction unmatched. This CDR3 region has 14 residues. The DNA of the CDR3 is TGTGCCAGCAGTTTAGAGCGGGGCTTGCAGACCCAGTACTTC. The encoded protein is CASSLERGLQTQYF.

The chain links TRBV5-1 to TRBJ1-1, with a possible D match to TRBD1 (5 bases). Germline V gene sequence: CDR1 SGHRS, CDR2 YFSETQ. V was cut by 7 bases and J by 1 base, with 11 bases left in between. There are 13 residues in the CDR3. In nucleotides, the CDR3 is TGCGCCAGCGCGGGGCAGACGAACACTGAAGCTTTCTTT. Translated, it gives CASAGQTNTEAFF.

This rearrangement joins TRBV5-6 to TRBJ1-5, with D possibly matching TRBD1 (6 bases). The CDR3 has 15 amino acids. The V gene lost 3 bases and the J gene lost 6 bases, with 16 bases spanning the gap. Germline CDR1 SGHDT, CDR2 YYEEEE. The CDR3: CASSSGGGGTQPQHF. For the CDR3, the DNA is TGTGCCAGCAGCTCGGGTGGGGGGGGCACTCAGCCCCAGCATTTT.

As DNA, the CDR3 is TGTGCCAGTAGTATTTCGACAGGGGGGAACACTGAAGCTTTCTTT. Protein: CASSISTGGNTEAFF. The chain combines TRBV19 with TRBJ1-1; 9 bases match TRBD1. Germline loops: CDR1 LNHDA, CDR2 SQIVND (reference sequence). The CDR3 extends over 15 amino acids. The trim removed 3 bases at V and 1 base at J, leaving 3 bases unmatched.

The chain joins TRBV5-4 to TRBJ1-2, with 9 bases aligning to TRBD1. V dropped 1 base and J dropped 3; count of bases not matched to a gene: 1. CDR1 SGHNT and CDR2 YYREEE come from the germline V gene (reference sequence). CDR3 length equals 14 residues. In nucleotides, the CDR3 is TGTGCCAGCAGCTTGTGGACAGGGGACTATGGCTACACCTTC. It yields the protein CASSLWTGDYGYTF.

The chain is built from TRBV30 and TRBJ1-2; 8 positions match TRBD1. V dropped 4 bases and J dropped 4; count of bases not matched to a gene: 5. The germline V gene has CDR1 GTSNPN and CDR2 SVGIG (reference sequence). The length of the CDR3 is 13 residues. The CDR3 loop is CAWTGGLGYGYTF. Here the CDR3 DNA reads TGTGCCTGGACAGGGGGCCTCGGCTATGGCTACACCTTC.

This clone was observed once. The chain combines TRBV5-6 with TRBJ2-7; 9 bases match TRBD1. Germline V gene sequence: CDR1 SGHDT, CDR2 YYEEEE. The CDR3 has 15 residues. Trimming removed 4 bases from V and 4 bases from J; junction bases left unmatched: 9. The CDR3 loop is CASSPARTGVYEQYF. DNA of the CDR3: TGTGCCAGCAGCCCAGCGAGGACAGGGGTTTACGAGCAGTACTTC.

The rearrangement links TRBV6-5 to TRBJ1-2; TRBD1 might be the D (6 bases). The CDR3 runs to 14 residues. The germline gives CDR1 MNHEY, CDR2 SVGAGI. V was cut by 6 bases and J by 2 bases, with 13 bases left in between. In DNA, the CDR3 is TGTGCCAGCAGACTCCCGGGACAAAACTATGGCTACACCTTC. It translates to CASRLPGQNYGYTF.

This chain links TRBV6-1 with TRBJ1-5; tentative D call: TRBD1 (5 bases). The germline CDR1 and CDR2 sequences are MNHNS and SASEGT. With 1 base removed from V and 1 base from J, the gap between germline ends came to 14 bases. This CDR3 has 17 residues. In DNA, the CDR3 is TGTGCCAGCAGTGAAGGGCAGGGCTTTTCGAGCAATCAGCCCCAGCATTTT. Translated: CASSEGQGFSSNQPQHF.

The chain employs TRBV13 and TRBJ1-1, with D perhaps TRBD1 (6 bases). There are 17 residues in the CDR3. Trimming pared 3 bases from V and 0 bases from J, leaving 17 bases between. The V gene's germline CDR1 is PRHDT and CDR2 FYEKMQ (reference sequence). In nucleotides, the CDR3 is TGTGCCAGCAGCTTGCAGGGGATGGTTCGGATGAACACTGAAGCTTTCTTT. Protein sequence: CASSLQGMVRMNTEAFF.

The chain joins TRBV30 to TRBJ1-2, with D unclear. There are 13 residues in the CDR3. Germline V lookup: CDR1 GTSNPN, CDR2 SVGIG (reference sequence). V lost 0 bases and J 2 bases, leaving 7 bases between the germline ends. The CDR3 sequence is CAWSVGENYGYTF. CDR3 sequence (DNA): TGTGCCTGGAGTGTCGGGGAGAACTATGGCTACACCTTC.

This chain uses TRBV19 with TRBJ1-5, with D hard to call. CDR3 size: 14 residues. CDR1 and CDR2 (germline): LNHDA, SQIVND (reference sequence). The V end was cut by 7 bases, the J end by 0 bases, with 10 bases between. CDR3 in amino acids: CASNGLYSNQPQHF. CDR3 bases: TGTGCCAGTAACGGACTTTATAGCAATCAGCCCCAGCATTTT.

The chain employs TRBV4-1 and TRBJ1-2, with TRBD1 matching 10 bases. The germline gives CDR1 MGHRA, CDR2 YSYEKL. Unmatched junction bases numbered 7, after V lost 1 base and J lost 8 bases. The CDR3 covers 15 residues. As DNA, the CDR3 is TGCGCCAGCAGCCAAGGGGGACAGGGGCGGGGCGGCTACACCTTC. It translates to CASSQGGQGRGGYTF.

This sequence joins TRBV30 and TRBJ1-2, with D maybe TRBD1 (6 bases). CDR1 and CDR2 (germline): GTSNPN, SVGIG (reference sequence). Trimming removed 3 bases at V and 8 bases at J, with 13 bases between. The CDR3 contains 12 residues. DNA for the CDR3: TGTGCCTGGAGCCAAGGGACATACGGCTACACCTTC. Protein product: CAWSQGTYGYTF.

The V gene is TRBV20-1, the J gene TRBJ2-5; tentatively, D is TRBD1 (6 bases). The CDR3 consists of 13 residues. Between the trimmed V and J ends, which lost 6 bases and 5 bases, there was a span of 16 bases. Germline CDR1 reads DFQATT; CDR2 reads SNEGSKA (reference sequence). The CDR3 reads CSASTGSWETQYF. The CDR3 DNA sequence: TGCAGTGCGAGTACAGGGAGTTGGGAGACCCAGTACTTC.

The rearrangement links TRBV15 to TRBJ2-5; D ambiguous. With 5 bases removed from V and 5 bases from J, the gap between germline ends came to 12 bases. The length of the CDR3 is 13 residues. The germline CDR1 and CDR2 sequences are LNHNV and YYDKDF (reference sequence). This chain's CDR3 is CATSPSNRETQYF. For the CDR3, the DNA is TGTGCCACCAGCCCGTCAAATCGGGAGACCCAGTACTTC.

V is TRBV7-2 and J is TRBJ1-2; 11 positions agree with TRBD1. CDR3 length: 15 residues. Germline values: CDR1 SGHTA, CDR2 FQGNSA. J gave up 8 bases and V 2 bases, and 7 bases lay outside the gene matches. CDR3 DNA: TGTGCCAGCAGCTTAAGAGGACAGGGGGCTAGCGGCTACACCTTC. Translation gives CASSLRGQGASGYTF.

The CDR3 DNA follows: TGTGCCACCAGCAGAGATACAGGGGGGGATGAAAAACTGTTTTTT. Protein sequence: CATSRDTGGDEKLFF. J is TRBJ1-4 and V is TRBV15; 8 nucleotides align to TRBD1. Germline CDR1 is LNHNV and CDR2 is YYDKDF (reference sequence). CDR3 length: 15 amino acids. J lost 6 bases, V lost 0 bases, and 3 bases had no gene match.

The chain links TRBV5-1 to TRBJ1-1; D may be TRBD1 (5 bases). The germline gives CDR1 SGHRS, CDR2 YFSETQ. V was trimmed by 1 base and J by 2 bases, leaving 9 bases between them. The CDR3 is 14 residues long. The CDR3 DNA reads TGCGCCAGCAGCTTGTGGGGCTCTAACACTGAAGCTTTCTTT. Its translation: CASSLWGSNTEAFF.

This rearrangement joins TRBV19 to TRBJ1-3; D not resolved. Germline CDR1 and CDR2: LNHDA and SQIVND (reference sequence). Trimming cost V 6 bases and J 4 bases, with 13 bases left between them. The CDR3 sequence is 14 residues long. The CDR3 protein is CASSLGSGGNTIYF. DNA of the CDR3: TGTGCCAGTAGCCTGGGTTCGGGGGGAAACACCATATATTTT.

V gene TRBV27 combines with J gene TRBJ2-1, with TRBD2 matching 9 bases. The CDR3 covers 19 residues. V was pared by 6 bases and J by 1 base, with 16 bases of the junction left unmatched. Germline V gene sequence: CDR1 MNHEY, CDR2 SMNVEV (reference sequence). The CDR3 coding sequence is TGTGCCAGCAGCCCCCCGGGACTAGCCTCGGCTTGGTCCTACAATGAGCAGTTCTTC. Translation gives CASSPPGLASAWSYNEQFF.

CDR3 sequence reads: CASKLTGTNGYTF. CDR3 bases: TGCGCCAGCAAATTGACAGGGACAAATGGCTACACCTTC. The chain uses TRBV5-1 and TRBJ1-2; 7 nucleotides agree with TRBD1. Germline CDR1 is SGHRS and CDR2 is YFSETQ. The CDR3 is 13 residues long. V dropped 6 bases and J dropped 6; count of bases not matched to a gene: 8.

V is TRBV2 and J is TRBJ1-2, with 10 nucleotides matching TRBD1. V was clipped by 5 bases and J by 7 bases; unmatched bases: 7. Per the germline V gene, CDR1 is SNHLY and CDR2 is FYNNEI. The CDR3 has 14 amino acids. The CDR3 DNA sequence: TGTGCCAGCAGTCGACAGGGGGCCAGTGGTGGCTACACCTTC. Translated, it gives CASSRQGASGGYTF.

The genes are TRBV27 and TRBJ1-1; no reliable D call. Germline CDR1 is MNHEY and CDR2 is SMNVEV (reference sequence). The CDR3 is 14 amino acids. V lost 2 bases, J lost 0 bases, and 7 bases lay in between. CDR3 sequence (DNA): TGTGCCAGCAGTTTAGGTACAATGAACACTGAAGCTTTCTTT. Its translation: CASSLGTMNTEAFF.

This chain connects TRBV27 to TRBJ1-5, with a possible D match to TRBD1 (6 bases). The CDR3 spans 16 residues. Germline assignment: CDR1 MNHEY and CDR2 SMNVEV (reference sequence). V was shortened by 6 bases and J by 7 bases, with 22 bases between the two germline ends. The CDR3 sequence: CASRPDLGAWWQPQHF. The DNA for the CDR3 is TGTGCCAGCAGGCCCGATCTGGGGGCTTGGTGGCAGCCCCAGCATTTT.

The J gene is TRBJ1-1, the V gene TRBV6-5; 8 nucleotides align to TRBD1. Germline assignment: CDR1 MNHEY and CDR2 SVGAGI. The V and J ends lost 5 bases and 2 bases, in that order; junction bases with no gene match: 7. This CDR3 contains 15 residues. CDR3 in amino acids: CASSTRTGRNTEAFF. CDR3 in DNA: TGTGCCAGCAGTACTCGGACAGGGCGAAACACTGAAGCTTTCTTT.